This T cell receptor (beta chain) was identified in a study of CD8 T cells in ankylosing spondylitis. Preparation of TCR beta libraries was done by quantitative 5'-RACE with molecular barcodes. A single record per CDR3 protein comes from TCRdb applying MiXCR to the 5' RACE reads. The profile shows roughly 670,000 distinct CDR3 sequences, around 20% of them singletons. Study-wide results and caveats: Disease-associated clones were CD8+ and fairly uncommon in peripheral blood. A motif of eight highly homologous TCR beta variants was seen as apparently characteristic of ankylosing spondylitis blood. Certain motif variants had earlier appeared in reactive arthritis synovial fluid and blood. Disease-linked clones reportedly concentrated significantly in matched ankylosing spondylitis synovial fluid.

In this sample, this clonotype turned up a few times. Its cognate antigen is unknown. Between the trimmed V and J ends, which lost 4 bases and 2 bases, there was a span of 14 bases. The CDR3 loop spans 15 amino acids. The sample consisted of blood, either unsorted or a sorted T cell fraction (not recorded which). The sequence derives from a male donor with ankylosing spondylitis. The chain is built from TRBV12-3 or TRBV12-4 and TRBJ2-5; D not certain. The DNA of the CDR3 is TGTGCCAGCAGTTCCTTATCATCCAGACAAGAGACCCAGTACTTC. It specifies CASSSLSSRQETQYF.